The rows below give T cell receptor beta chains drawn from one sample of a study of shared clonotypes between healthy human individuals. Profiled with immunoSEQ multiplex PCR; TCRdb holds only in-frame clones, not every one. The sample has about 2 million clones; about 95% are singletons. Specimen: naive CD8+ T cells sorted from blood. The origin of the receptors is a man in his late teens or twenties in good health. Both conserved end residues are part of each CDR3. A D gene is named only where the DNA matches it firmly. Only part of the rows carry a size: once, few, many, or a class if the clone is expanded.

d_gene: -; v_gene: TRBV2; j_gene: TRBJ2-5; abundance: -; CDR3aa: CASLLETQYF; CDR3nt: TGTGCCAGCCTACTGGAGACCCAGTACTTC
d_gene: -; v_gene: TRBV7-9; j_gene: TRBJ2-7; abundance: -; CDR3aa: CASSLKEGYEQYF; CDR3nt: TGTGCCAGCAGCCTTAAGGAGGGCTACGAGCAGTACTTC
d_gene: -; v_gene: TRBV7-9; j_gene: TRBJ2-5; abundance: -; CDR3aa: CASSIGAGKETQYF; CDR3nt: TGTGCCAGCAGCATAGGGGCAGGGAAAGAGACCCAGTACTTC
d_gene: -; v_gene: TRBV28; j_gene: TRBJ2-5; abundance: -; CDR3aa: CASSRAGEGQETQYF; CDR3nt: TGTGCCAGCAGCAGGGCAGGGGAGGGACAAGAGACCCAGTACTTC
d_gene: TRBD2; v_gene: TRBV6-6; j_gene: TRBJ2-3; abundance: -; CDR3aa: CASSYMGGGTDTQYF; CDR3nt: TGTGCCAGCAGTTACATGGGGGGGGGCACAGATACGCAGTATTTT
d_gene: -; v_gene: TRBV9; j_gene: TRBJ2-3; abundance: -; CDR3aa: CASNEGGRLPPDTQYF; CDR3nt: TGTGCCAGCAACGAGGGGGGCCGGTTACCCCCAGATACGCAGTATTTT
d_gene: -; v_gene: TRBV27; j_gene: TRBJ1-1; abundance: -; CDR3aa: CASSPLYGVNTEAFF; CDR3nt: TGTGCCAGCAGTCCCCTTTATGGGGTGAACACTGAAGCTTTCTTT
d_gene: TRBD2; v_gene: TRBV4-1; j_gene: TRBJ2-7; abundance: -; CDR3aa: CASGQAPKTSGNSPPYEQYF; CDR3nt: TGCGCCAGCGGCCAAGCGCCCAAGACTAGCGGGAACTCCCCGCCCTACGAGCAGTACTTC
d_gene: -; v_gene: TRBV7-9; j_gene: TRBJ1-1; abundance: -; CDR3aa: CASSKTRTDTNTEAFF; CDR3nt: TGTGCCAGCAGCAAAACCAGGACAGACACGAACACTGAAGCTTTCTTT
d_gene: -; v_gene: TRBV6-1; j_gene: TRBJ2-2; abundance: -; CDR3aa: CASSVSRGYTGELFF; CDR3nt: TGTGCCAGCAGTGTTTCCAGGGGCTACACCGGGGAGCTGTTTTTT
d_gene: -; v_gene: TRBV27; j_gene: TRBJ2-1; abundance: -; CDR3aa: CASSSRDSLRVEQFF; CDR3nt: TGTGCCAGCAGTTCCAGGGACTCCCTCAGGGTTGAGCAGTTCTTC
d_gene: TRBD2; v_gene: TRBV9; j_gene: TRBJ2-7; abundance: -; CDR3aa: CASSPGGGIAYEQYF; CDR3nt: TGTGCCAGCAGCCCCGGGGGAGGGATTGCCTACGAGCAGTACTTC
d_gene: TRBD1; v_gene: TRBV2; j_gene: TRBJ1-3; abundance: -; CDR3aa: CASSGDRGRVPGNTIYF; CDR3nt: TGTGCCAGCAGTGGAGACAGGGGGCGCGTTCCTGGAAACACCATATATTTT
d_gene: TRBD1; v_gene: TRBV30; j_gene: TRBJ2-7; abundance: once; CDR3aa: CAWSVRDRSYEQYF; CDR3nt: TGTGCCTGGAGTGTCCGGGACAGGAGCTACGAGCAGTACTTC
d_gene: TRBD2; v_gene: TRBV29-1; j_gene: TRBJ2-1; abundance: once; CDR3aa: CSVVPGLAAYNEQFF; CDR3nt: TGCAGCGTCGTACCGGGACTAGCAGCCTACAATGAGCAGTTCTTC
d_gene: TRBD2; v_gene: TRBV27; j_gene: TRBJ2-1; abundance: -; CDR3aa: CASSASSGEAYNEQFF; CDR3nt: TGTGCCAGCAGCGCCAGTAGCGGGGAAGCCTACAATGAGCAGTTCTTC
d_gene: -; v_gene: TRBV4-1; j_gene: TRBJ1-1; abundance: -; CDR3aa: CASSQEWWTDPNTEAFF; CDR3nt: TGCGCCAGCAGCCAAGAGTGGTGGACTGATCCGAACACTGAAGCTTTCTTT
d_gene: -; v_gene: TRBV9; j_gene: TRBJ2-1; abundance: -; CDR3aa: CASSAGGGGSYNEQFF; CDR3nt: TGTGCCAGCAGCGCCGGGGGAGGAGGCTCCTACAATGAGCAGTTCTTC
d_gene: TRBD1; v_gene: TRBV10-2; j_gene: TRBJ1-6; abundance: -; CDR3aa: CASGSGTENSPLHF; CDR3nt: TGCGCCAGCGGCTCCGGGACAGAAAATTCACCCCTCCACTTT
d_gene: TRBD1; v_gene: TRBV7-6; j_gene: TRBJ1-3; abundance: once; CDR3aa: CASSSDRSSGNTIYF; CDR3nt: TGTGCCAGCAGCTCGGACAGGAGCTCTGGAAACACCATATATTTT
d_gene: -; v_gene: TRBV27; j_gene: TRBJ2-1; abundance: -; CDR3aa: CASSSLDPNPNEQFF; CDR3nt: TGTGCCAGCAGTTCTCTGGACCCCAACCCCAATGAGCAGTTCTTC
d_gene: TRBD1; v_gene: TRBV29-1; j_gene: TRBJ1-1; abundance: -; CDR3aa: CSVEDSSTGGPWGIFF; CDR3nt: TGCAGCGTTGAAGATAGTTCGACAGGGGGCCCTTGGGGAATTTTCTTT
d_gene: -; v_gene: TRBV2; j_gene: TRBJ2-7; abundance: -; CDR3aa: CASRHTGYEQYF; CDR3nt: TGTGCCAGCAGGCACACCGGGTACGAGCAGTACTTC
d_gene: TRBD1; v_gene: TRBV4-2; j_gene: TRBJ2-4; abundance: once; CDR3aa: CASSPPLDREGKNIQYF; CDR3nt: TGTGCCAGCAGCCCCCCACTCGACAGGGAAGGGAAAAACATTCAGTACTTC
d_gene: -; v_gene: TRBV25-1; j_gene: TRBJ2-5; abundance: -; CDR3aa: CASSDPGRVETQYF; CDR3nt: TGTGCCAGCAGTGACCCCGGACGAGTTGAGACCCAGTACTTC
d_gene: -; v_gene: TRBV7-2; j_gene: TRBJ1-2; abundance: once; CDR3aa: CASREHPNYGYTF; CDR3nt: TGTGCCAGCAGAGAACATCCTAACTATGGCTACACCTTC
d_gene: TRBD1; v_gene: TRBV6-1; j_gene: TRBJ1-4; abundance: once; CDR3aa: CASSGPTGVFEKLFF; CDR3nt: TGTGCCAGCAGTGGGCCGACAGGGGTATTTGAAAAACTGTTTTTT
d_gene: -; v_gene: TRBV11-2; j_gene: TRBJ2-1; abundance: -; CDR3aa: CASSRPGAEYNEQFF; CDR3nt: TGTGCCAGCAGCCGGCCTGGAGCGGAATACAATGAGCAGTTCTTC
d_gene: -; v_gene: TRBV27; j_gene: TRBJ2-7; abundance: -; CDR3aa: CASRSATYEQYF; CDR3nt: TGTGCCAGCCGGTCGGCGACCTACGAGCAGTACTTC
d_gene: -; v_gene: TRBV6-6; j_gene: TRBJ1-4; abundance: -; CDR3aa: CASSAAEKLFF; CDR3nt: TGTGCCAGCAGTGCGGCTGAAAAACTGTTTTTT
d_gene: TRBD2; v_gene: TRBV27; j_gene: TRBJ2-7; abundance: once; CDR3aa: CASSALLAGGYEQYF; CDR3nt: TGTGCCAGCAGCGCACTTCTAGCGGGGGGTTACGAGCAGTACTTC
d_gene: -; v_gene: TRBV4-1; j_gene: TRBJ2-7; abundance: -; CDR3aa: CASSLKAGQAVTYEQYF; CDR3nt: TGCGCCAGCAGCCTTAAGGCTGGGCAGGCTGTTACCTACGAGCAGTACTTC
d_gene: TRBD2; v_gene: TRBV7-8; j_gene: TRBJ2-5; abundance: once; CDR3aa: CASSNRLAGEQETQYF; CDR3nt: TGTGCCAGCAGCAACCGACTAGCGGGGGAACAAGAGACCCAGTACTTC
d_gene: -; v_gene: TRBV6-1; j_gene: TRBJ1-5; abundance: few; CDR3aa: CASADQPGAQHF; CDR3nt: TGTGCCAGCGCCGACCAGCCAGGGGCCCAGCATTTT
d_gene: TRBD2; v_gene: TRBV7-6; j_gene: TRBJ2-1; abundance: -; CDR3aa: CASSPGLAGVGEQFF; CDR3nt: TGTGCCAGCAGCCCGGGACTAGCGGGAGTGGGTGAGCAGTTCTTC